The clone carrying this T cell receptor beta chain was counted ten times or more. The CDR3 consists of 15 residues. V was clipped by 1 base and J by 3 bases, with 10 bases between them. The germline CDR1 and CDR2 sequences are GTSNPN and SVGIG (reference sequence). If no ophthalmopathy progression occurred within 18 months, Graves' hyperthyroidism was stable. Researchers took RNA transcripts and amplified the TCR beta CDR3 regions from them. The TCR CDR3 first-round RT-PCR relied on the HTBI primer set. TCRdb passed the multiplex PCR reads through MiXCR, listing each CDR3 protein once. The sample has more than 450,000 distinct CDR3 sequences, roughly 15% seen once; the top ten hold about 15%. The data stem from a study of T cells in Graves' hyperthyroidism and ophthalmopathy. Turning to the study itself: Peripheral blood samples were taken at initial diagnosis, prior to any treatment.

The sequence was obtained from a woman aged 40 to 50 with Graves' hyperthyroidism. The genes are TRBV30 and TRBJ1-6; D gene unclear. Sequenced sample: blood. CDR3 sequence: CAWSAMGVYNSPLHF. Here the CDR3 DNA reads TGTGCCTGGAGTGCGATGGGCGTCTATAATTCACCCCTCCACTTT.